One sample yielded the 14 T cell receptor beta chains listed below, sequenced in a study of blood T cell repertoires in COVID-19 (TCRdb year 2020). Libraries were built with the immunoSEQ multiplex PCR assay. This immuneACCESS table, as held by TCRdb, lists in-frame sequences with V and J called but not all clones. Of the missing ones, under half trace to an unresolved V gene in checked studies; the others have no known cause. This sample has approximately 88,000 clones in its table, and more than 80% of those were observed once. In total, the top ten clones hold about a fifth of the sample. Sequences were obtained from peripheral blood. Receptors were obtained from a woman aged 80 or older with acute or convalescent COVID-19.

The chain employs TRBV6-6 and TRBJ2-5, with 9 nucleotides matching TRBD1. Per germline, CDR1 MNHNY and CDR2 SVGAGI (reference sequence). CDR3 length: 14 amino acids. V lost 3 bases to trimming and J lost 5 bases; unmatched junction nucleotides: 4. The CDR3 loop reads CASSYSGTGETQYF. DNA for the CDR3: TGTGCCAGCAGTTATTCCGGGACAGGGGAGACCCAGTACTTC.

The chain is built from TRBV7-3 and TRBJ1-1, with TRBD1 matching 9 bases. Looked up from germline, CDR1 is SGHTA and CDR2 is FQGTGA. CDR3 length: 14 residues. V gave up 5 bases and J gave up 5 bases; unmatched junction bases: 6. The CDR3 loop is CASSTRQGGTEAFF. CDR3 sequence (DNA): TGTGCCAGCAGCACGCGACAGGGGGGAACTGAAGCTTTCTTT.

CDR3 nucleotide sequence: TGTGCCAGCAGCGAAGGTACAGGGGGCAATCAGCCCCAGCATTTT. This codes for CASSEGTGGNQPQHF. This rearrangement joins TRBV11-1 to TRBJ1-5, with 7 bases identical to TRBD1. The CDR3 covers 15 residues. Per germline, CDR1 SGHAT and CDR2 FQDESV (reference sequence). Trimming removed 5 bases from V and 2 bases from J; junction bases left unmatched: 6.

The rearrangement joins TRBV6-5 to TRBJ1-2; 7 bases agree with TRBD1. This CDR3 has 14 residues. The V segment lost 6 bases and the J segment 2 bases; nucleotides outside the gene matches: 6. From germline, CDR1 is MNHEY and CDR2 SVGAGI. The CDR3 nucleotides read TGTGCCAGCAGACGACAGGGCCGCAACTATGGCTACACCTTC. Translated, it gives CASRRQGRNYGYTF.

This clone was counted between two and nine times. The gene calls are TRBV7-8 and TRBJ1-1, with 9 bases lining up with TRBD1. CDR1 is SGHVS and CDR2 is FQNEAQ in the germline V gene. The CDR3 is 17 amino acids. V was clipped by 4 bases and J by 7 bases; unmatched bases: 16. CDR3 in amino acids: CASSSPGQGTLGGEAFF. The CDR3 DNA reads TGTGCCAGCAGCTCTCCGGGACAGGGAACCCTAGGTGGTGAAGCTTTCTTT.

This clone came up once. This sequence joins TRBV7-6 and TRBJ2-3, with a possible D match to TRBD1 (5 bases). Deletions cut 1 base from V and 6 bases from J, with 14 bases between. CDR1 is SGHVS, CDR2 FNYEAQ, per germline. The CDR3 sequence is 15 residues long. CDR3 loop: CASSLDIGTGDTQYF. As DNA, the CDR3 is TGTGCCAGCAGCTTAGATATAGGCACAGGTGATACGCAGTATTTT.

The chain is built from TRBV5-1 and TRBJ1-2; 12 bases fit TRBD1. V shed 0 bases, J shed 7 bases, and the junction held 13 bases outside the gene matches. This CDR3 region has 18 residues. Germline assignment: CDR1 SGHRS and CDR2 YFSETQ. Written as DNA, the CDR3 is TGCGCCAGCAGCTTGGAATTGGGACAGGGGGCGATACTAGGTGGCTACACCTTC. Its protein is CASSLELGQGAILGGYTF.

Ten or more counts support this clone. This sequence joins TRBV6-2 or TRBV6-3 and TRBJ2-5; D uncertain. The CDR3 totals 17 residues. Germline loops: CDR1 MNHEY, CDR2 SVGEGT. The ends were cut back, 1 base at V and 0 bases at J, with 15 bases in the middle. CDR3 sequence reads: CASSYYGSVVNQETQYF. CDR3 nucleotides: TGTGCCAGCAGTTACTACGGTTCCGTAGTTAACCAAGAGACCCAGTACTTC.

This chain connects TRBV18 to TRBJ2-1; 15 bases fit TRBD2. V trimming: 3 bases; J trimming: 4 bases; junction bases outside the gene matches: 4. Germline lookup yields CDR1 KGHSH and CDR2 LQKENI. The CDR3 covers 17 residues. The CDR3 region is CASSPGTSGGTYNEQFF. For the CDR3, the DNA is TGTGCCAGCTCACCCGGGACTAGCGGGGGGACTTACAATGAGCAGTTCTTC.

V and J are TRBV19 and TRBJ2-7; a weak D match, TRBD2 (5 bases). The CDR3 contains 13 residues. From germline, CDR1 is LNHDA and CDR2 SQIVND (reference sequence). Trimming removed 1 base from V and 4 bases from J, with 8 bases in between. As DNA, the CDR3 is TGTGCCAGTAGTATAGCCGAGGGTTACGAGCAGTACTTC. Translation gives CASSIAEGYEQYF.

This clone was counted a single time. The chain joins TRBV7-9 to TRBJ2-5, with D possibly TRBD2 on 6 matching bases. Germline-derived CDR1 and CDR2 are SEHNR and FQNEAQ (reference sequence). The CDR3 length is 14 residues. Trimming left V 4 bases short and J 2 bases short, with 11 bases between. This CDR3 is CASSWWGRQETQYF. CDR3 in DNA: TGTGCCAGCAGCTGGTGGGGGAGGCAAGAGACCCAGTACTTC.

V and J are TRBV30 and TRBJ2-7; D ambiguous. Germline CDR1 reads GTSNPN; CDR2 reads SVGIG (reference sequence). The CDR3 is 15 residues long. V lost 3 bases and J lost 3, with 18 bases in between. The CDR3 loop is CAWSALSPSLYEQYF. CDR3 bases: TGTGCCTGGAGCGCACTAAGCCCGAGCCTCTACGAGCAGTACTTC.

V and J are TRBV18 and TRBJ2-2; D gene uncertain. The germline gives CDR1 KGHSH, CDR2 LQKENI. This CDR3 spans 16 amino acids. Deletions cut 1 base from V and 1 base from J, with 10 bases between. The CDR3 DNA reads as TGTGCCAGCTCACCACAGCCTCCTGGGAACACCGGGGAGCTGTTTTTT. Translating it yields CASSPQPPGNTGELFF. The complete variable domain, with remaining parts taken from reference TRBV18 and TRBJ2-2, reads NAGVMQNPRHLVRRRGQEARLRCSPMKGHSHVYWYRQLPEEGLKFMVYLQKENIIDESGMPKERFSAEFPKEGPSILRIQQVVRGDSAAYFCASSPQPPGNTGELFFGEGSRLTVL.

The CDR3 loop reads CASSLGQLNIQYF. DNA of the CDR3: TGTGCCAGCAGTTTAGGACAGTTAAACATTCAGTACTTC. The rearrangement uses TRBV6-2 or TRBV6-3 and TRBJ2-4; weak D call: TRBD1 (6 bases). This CDR3 has 13 residues. Germline CDR1 is MNHEY and CDR2 is SVGEGT. V dropped 4 bases and J dropped 6 bases, with 10 bases sitting between them.